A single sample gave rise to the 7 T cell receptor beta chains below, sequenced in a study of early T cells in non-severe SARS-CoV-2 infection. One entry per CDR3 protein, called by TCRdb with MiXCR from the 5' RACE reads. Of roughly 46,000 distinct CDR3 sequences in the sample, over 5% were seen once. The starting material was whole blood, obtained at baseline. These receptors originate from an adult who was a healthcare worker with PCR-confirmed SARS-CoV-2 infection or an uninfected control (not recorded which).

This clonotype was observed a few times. The CDR3 here is CASSPPPSSGGTDTQYF. The CDR3 bases are TGCGCCAGCAGCCCCCCTCCGTCCTCAGGGGGCACAGATACGCAGTATTTT. The chain has TRBV5-1 and TRBJ2-3; perhaps TRBD1 as D (6 bases). The germline V gene has CDR1 SGHRS and CDR2 YFSETQ. This CDR3 region has 17 residues. V lost 4 bases and J 1 base, leaving 19 bases between the germline ends.

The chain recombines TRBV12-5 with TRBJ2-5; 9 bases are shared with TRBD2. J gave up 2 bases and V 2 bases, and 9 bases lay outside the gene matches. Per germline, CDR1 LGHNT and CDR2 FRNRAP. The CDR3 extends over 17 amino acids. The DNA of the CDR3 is TGTGCTAGTGGTTTGTCTAACCTAGCGGGACTACAAGAGACCCAGTACTTC. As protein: CASGLSNLAGLQETQYF.

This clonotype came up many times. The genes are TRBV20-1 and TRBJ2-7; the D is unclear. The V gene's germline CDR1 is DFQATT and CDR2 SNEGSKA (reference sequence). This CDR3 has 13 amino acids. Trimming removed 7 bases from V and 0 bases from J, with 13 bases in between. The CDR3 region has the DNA TGCAGTGTACCCCTACGGGCCTCCTACGAGCAGTACTTC. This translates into CSVPLRASYEQYF.

This chain's CDR3 is CASSQGANEKLFF. The CDR3 nucleotides are TGTGCCAGCAGCCAAGGGGCTAATGAAAAACTGTTTTTT. The rearrangement links TRBV3-1 to TRBJ1-4; D call uncertain. V was clipped by 1 base and J by 3 bases, with 3 bases between them. CDR1 and CDR2 (germline): LGHDT, YNNKEL (reference sequence). This CDR3 region has 13 residues.

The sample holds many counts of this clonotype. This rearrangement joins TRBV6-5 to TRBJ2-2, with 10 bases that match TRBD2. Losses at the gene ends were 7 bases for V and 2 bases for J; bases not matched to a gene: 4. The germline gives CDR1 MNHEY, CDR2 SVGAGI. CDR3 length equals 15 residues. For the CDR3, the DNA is TGTGCCAGCAAGGGACTAGCGACTAACACCGGGGAGCTGTTTTTT. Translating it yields CASKGLATNTGELFF.

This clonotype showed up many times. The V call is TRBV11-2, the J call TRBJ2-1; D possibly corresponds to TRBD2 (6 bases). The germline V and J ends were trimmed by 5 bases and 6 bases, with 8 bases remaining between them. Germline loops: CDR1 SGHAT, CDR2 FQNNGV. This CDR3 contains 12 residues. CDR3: CASSVTSNEQFF. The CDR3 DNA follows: TGTGCCAGCAGCGTGACTAGCAATGAGCAGTTCTTC.

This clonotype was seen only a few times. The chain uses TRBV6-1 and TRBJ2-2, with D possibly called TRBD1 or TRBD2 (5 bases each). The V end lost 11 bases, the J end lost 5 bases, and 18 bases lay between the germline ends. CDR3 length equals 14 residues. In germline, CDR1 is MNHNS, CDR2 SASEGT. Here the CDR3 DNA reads TGTGCCGTTGATCCGGGCTGGGGGACCGGGGAGCTGTTTTTT. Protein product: CAVDPGWGTGELFF.